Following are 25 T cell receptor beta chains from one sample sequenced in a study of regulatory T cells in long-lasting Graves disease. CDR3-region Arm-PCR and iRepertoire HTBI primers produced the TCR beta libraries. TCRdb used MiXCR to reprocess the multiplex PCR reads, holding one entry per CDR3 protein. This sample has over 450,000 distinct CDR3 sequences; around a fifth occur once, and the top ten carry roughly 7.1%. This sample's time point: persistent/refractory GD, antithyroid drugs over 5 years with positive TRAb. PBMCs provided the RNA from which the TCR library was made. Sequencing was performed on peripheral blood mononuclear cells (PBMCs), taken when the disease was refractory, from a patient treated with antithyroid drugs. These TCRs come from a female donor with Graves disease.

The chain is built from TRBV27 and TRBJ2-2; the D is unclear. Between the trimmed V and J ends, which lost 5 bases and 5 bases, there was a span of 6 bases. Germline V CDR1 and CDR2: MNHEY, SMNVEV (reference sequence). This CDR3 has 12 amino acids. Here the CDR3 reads CASSTETGELFF. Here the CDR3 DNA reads TGTGCCAGCAGTACGGAAACCGGGGAGCTGTTTTTT.

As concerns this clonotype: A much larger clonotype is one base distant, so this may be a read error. The CDR3 bases are TGTGCCGGCAGTGATGGCAGGGGAGGCTACGAGCAGTACTTC. This encodes CAGSDGRGGYEQYF. The chain couples TRBV2 to TRBJ2-7; D could derive from TRBD1 or TRBD2 (6 bases each). Germline-derived CDR1 and CDR2 are SNHLY and FYNNEI. The CDR3 extends over 14 amino acids. Full variable domain (remainder filled in from reference TRBV2 and TRBJ2-7): EPEVTQTPSHQVTQMGQEVILRCVPISNHLYFYWYRQILGQKVEFLVSFYNNEISEKSEIFDDQFSVERPDGSNFTLKIRSTKLEDSAMYFCAGSDGRGGYEQYFGPGTRLTVT.

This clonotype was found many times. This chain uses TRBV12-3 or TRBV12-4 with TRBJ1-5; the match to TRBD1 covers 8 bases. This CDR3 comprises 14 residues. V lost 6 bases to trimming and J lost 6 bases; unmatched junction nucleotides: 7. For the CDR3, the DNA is TGTGCCAGCAGCCCAACAGGGGGTTTTCAGCCCCAGCATTTT. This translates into CASSPTGGFQPQHF.

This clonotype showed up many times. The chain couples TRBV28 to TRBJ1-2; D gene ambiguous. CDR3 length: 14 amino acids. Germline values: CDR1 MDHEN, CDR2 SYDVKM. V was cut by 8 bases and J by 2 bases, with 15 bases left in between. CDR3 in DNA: TGTGCCAGCTCTTTCGCGTTAAAAAACTATGGCTACACCTTC. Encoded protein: CASSFALKNYGYTF.

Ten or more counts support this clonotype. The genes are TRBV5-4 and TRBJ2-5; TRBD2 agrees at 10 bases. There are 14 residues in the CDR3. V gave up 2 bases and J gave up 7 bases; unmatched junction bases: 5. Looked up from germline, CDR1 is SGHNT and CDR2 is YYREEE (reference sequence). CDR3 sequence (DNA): TGTGCCAGCAGCTTACTAGCGGGAATGGGGACCCAGTACTTC. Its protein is CASSLLAGMGTQYF.

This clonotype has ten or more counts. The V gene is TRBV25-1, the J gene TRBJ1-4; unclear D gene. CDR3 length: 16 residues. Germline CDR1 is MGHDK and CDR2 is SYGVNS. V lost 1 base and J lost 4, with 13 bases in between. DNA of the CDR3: TGTGCCAGCAGTGAATCACAGTGGACGGATAATGAAAAACTGTTTTTT. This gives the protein CASSESQWTDNEKLFF.

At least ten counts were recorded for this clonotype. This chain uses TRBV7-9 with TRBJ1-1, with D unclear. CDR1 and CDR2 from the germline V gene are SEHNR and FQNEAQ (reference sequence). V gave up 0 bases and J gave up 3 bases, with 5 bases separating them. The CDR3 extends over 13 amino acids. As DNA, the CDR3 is TGTGCCAGCAGCTTAGCGGAGGACACTGAAGCTTTCTTT. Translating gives CASSLAEDTEAFF.

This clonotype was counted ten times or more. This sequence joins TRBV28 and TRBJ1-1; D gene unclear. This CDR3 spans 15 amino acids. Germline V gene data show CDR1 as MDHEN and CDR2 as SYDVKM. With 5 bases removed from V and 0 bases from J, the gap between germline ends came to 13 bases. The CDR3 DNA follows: TGTGCCAGCAGTCCCCCTGCCTTGATGAACACTGAAGCTTTCTTT. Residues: CASSPPALMNTEAFF.

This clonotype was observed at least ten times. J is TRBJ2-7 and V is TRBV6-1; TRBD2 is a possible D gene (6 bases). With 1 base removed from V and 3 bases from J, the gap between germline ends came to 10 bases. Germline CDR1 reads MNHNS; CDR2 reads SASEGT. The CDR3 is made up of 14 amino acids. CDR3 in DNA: TGTGCCAGCAGTGAAGGCGGGGCTGTCTACGAGCAGTACTTC. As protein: CASSEGGAVYEQYF.

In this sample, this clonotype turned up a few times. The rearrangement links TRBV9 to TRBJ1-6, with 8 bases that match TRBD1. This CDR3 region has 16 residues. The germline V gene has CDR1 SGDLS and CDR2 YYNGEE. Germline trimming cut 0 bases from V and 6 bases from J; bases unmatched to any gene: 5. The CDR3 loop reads CASSVGLGQVNSPLHF. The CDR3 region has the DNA TGTGCCAGCAGCGTAGGCTTGGGACAGGTTAATTCACCCCTCCACTTT.

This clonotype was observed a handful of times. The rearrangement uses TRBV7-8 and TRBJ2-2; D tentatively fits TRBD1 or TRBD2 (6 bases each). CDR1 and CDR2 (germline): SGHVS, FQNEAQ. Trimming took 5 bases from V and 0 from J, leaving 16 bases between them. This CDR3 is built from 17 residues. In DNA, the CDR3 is TGTGCCAGCAGCAGGGGGGCGACAGGCGCGAACACCGGGGAGCTGTTTTTT. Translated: CASSRGATGANTGELFF.

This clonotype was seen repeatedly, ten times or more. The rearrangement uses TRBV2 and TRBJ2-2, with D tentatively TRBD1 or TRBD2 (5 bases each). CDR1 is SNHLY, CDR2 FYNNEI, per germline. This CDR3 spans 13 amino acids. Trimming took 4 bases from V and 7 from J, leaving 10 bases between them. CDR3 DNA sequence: TGTGCCAGCAGTGTCAGGGAGAGCGGGGAGCTGTTTTTT. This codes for CASSVRESGELFF.

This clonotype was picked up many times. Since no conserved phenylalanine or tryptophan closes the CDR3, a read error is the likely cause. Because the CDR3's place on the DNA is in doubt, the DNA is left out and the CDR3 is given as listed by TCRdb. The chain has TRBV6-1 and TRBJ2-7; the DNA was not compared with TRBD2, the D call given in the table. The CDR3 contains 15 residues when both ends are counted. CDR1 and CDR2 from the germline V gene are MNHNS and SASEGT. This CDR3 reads CASSPVLWTSGLRWS.

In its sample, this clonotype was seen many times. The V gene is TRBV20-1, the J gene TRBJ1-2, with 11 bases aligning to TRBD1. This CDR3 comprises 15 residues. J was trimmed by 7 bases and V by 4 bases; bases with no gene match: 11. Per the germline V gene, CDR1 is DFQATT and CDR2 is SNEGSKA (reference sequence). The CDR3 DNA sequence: TGCAGTGCTATGCTCGGTGGGACAGGGGGGTCTGGCTACACCTTC. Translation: CSAMLGGTGGSGYTF.

The CDR3 reads CASSQESLGNQPQHF. The CDR3, as DNA: TGCGCCAGCAGCCAAGAGTCCCTGGGGAATCAGCCCCAGCATTTT. V is TRBV4-1 and J is TRBJ1-5; no firm D call. Germline assignment: CDR1 MGHRA and CDR2 YSYEKL. The CDR3 loop spans 15 amino acids. The germline V and J ends were trimmed by 0 bases and 4 bases, with 10 bases remaining between them.

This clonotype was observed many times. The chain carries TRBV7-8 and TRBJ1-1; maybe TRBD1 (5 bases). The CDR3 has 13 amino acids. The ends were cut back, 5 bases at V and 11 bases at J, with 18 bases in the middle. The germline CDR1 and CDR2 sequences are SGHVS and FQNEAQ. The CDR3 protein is CASSPTKFGGAFF. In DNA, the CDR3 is TGTGCCAGCAGCCCGACAAAGTTTGGGGGTGCTTTCTTT.

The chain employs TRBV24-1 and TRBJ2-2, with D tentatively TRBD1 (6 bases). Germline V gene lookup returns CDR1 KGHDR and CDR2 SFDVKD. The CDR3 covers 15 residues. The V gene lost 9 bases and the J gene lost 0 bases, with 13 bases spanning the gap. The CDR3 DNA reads TGTGCCACCCGGCCGACAGGTTCGAACACCGGGGAGCTGTTTTTT. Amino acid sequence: CATRPTGSNTGELFF.

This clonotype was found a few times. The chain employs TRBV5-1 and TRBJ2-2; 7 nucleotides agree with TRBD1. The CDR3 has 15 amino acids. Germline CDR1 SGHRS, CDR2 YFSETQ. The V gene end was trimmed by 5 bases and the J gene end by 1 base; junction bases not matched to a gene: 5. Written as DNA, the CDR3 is TGCGCCAGCAGGCCCCAGGGGGAGAACACCGGGGAGCTGTTTTTT. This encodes CASRPQGENTGELFF. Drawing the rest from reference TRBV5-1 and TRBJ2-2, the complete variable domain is KAGVTQTPRYLIKTRGQQVTLSCSPISGHRSVSWYQQTPGQGLQFLFEYFSETQRNKGNFPGRFSGRQFSNSRSEMNVSTLELGDSALYLCASRPQGENTGELFFGEGSRLTVL.

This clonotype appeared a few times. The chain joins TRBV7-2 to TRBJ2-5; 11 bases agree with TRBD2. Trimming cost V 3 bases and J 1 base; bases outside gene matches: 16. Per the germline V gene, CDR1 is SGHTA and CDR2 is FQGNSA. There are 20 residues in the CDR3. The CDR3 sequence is CASSLGWASGRKGSQETQYF. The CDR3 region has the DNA TGTGCCAGCAGCTTGGGGTGGGCTAGCGGGAGGAAAGGGTCCCAAGAGACCCAGTACTTC.

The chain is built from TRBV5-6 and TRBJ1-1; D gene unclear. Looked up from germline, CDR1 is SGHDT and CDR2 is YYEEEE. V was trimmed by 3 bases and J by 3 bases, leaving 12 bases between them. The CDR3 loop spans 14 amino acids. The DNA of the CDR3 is TGTGCCAGCAGCTGGACCTCTTACGACACTGAAGCTTTCTTT. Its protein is CASSWTSYDTEAFF.

CDR3 protein: CASSLGQGGELFF. DNA for the CDR3: TGTGCCAGCAGCTTAGGACAGGGAGGGGAGCTGTTTTTT. This chain uses TRBV7-3 with TRBJ2-2, with 8 bases lining up with TRBD1. Germline trimming cut 2 bases from V and 8 bases from J; bases unmatched to any gene: 1. The CDR3 loop spans 13 amino acids. Per the germline V gene, CDR1 is SGHTA and CDR2 is FQGTGA.

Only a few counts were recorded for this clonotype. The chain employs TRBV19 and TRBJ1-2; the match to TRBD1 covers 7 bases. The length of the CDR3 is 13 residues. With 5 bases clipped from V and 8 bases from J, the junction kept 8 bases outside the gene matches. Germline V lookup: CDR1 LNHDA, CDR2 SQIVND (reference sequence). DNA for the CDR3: TGTGCCAGTAGTTCCTTACAGGGGATCGGCTACACCTTC. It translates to CASSSLQGIGYTF.

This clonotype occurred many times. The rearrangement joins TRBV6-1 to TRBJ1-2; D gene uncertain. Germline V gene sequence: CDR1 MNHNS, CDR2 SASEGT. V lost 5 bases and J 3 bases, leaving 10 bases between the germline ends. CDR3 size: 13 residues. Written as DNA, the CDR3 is TGTGCCAGCAGTAGGGCTACATACTATGGCTACACCTTC. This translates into CASSRATYYGYTF.

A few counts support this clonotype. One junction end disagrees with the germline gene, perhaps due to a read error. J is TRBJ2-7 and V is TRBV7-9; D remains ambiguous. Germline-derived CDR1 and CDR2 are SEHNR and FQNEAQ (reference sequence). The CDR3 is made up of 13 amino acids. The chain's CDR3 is CAGSVQDGREQYF. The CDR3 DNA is TGTGCCGGCAGCGTCCAGGACGGCCGAGAGCAGTACTTC.

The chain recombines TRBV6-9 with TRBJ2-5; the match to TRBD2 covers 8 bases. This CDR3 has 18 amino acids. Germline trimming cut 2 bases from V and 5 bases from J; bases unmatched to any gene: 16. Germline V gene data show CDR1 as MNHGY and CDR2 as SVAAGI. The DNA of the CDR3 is TGTGCCAGCAGTTATACCCCCGTTGGAGCGGGAGTCGGTGAGACCCAGTACTTC. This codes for CASSYTPVGAGVGETQYF.